This T cell receptor beta chain was captured by sequencing in a study of technical replicates of blood from a handful of donors (dated by TCRdb to about 2017). This clone was picked up one time. Its recognized antigen is unknown. No clone much larger than this one lies a single base away; base qualities are absent. Preparation of the library involved the immunoSEQ multiplex PCR assay. The table comes from immuneACCESS by way of TCRdb, which keeps in-frame sequences with V and J called. Part of the clones is missing from these tables; in studies checked, under half for an unresolved V gene and the rest for unknown reasons. Present in this sample are about 82,000 clones, 96% of which were seen just once. The ten top clones hold 0.37% of the sample. The receptor comes from a human donor in good health. Sequenced material: T cells isolated from PBMCs.

CDR3 sequence: CASSQGRRFYNEQFF. At the DNA level, the sequence is TGCGCCAGCAGCCAAGGTCGGCGGTTTTACAATGAGCAGTTCTTC. This sequence uses TRBV4-1 and TRBJ2-1, with no confidently assigned D gene. Via the germline V gene, CDR1 is MGHRA and CDR2 YSYEKL. The CDR3 measures 15 amino acids from cysteine to phenylalanine. Just CDR3 DNA is preserved here, 45 bases in frame from base 1. The V and J ends are trimmed by 1 base and 4 bases, leaving 11 bases between them.